The rows below give T cell receptor beta chains drawn from one sample of a study of identical twins. TCRdb fed the 5' RACE reads into MiXCR, producing one record per CDR3 protein. The sample carries about 920,000 distinct CDR3 sequences, roughly an eighth recorded once. The same data also went into a second study, on yellow fever vaccine responses in identical twins.

Material for sequencing was PBMCs. The receptors shown here come from a woman younger than 30 in good health. Each CDR3 is given with its conserved first and last residue. The order of the fields is clone size, D gene, V gene, J gene, CDR3 DNA, CDR3 protein. A D gene is named only where the DNA matches it firmly. Some rows mark clone size as missing; the rest say once, few, many or name a class of expanded clone.

clone_size: few
d_call: NA
v_call: TRBV20-1
j_call: TRBJ2-2
cdr3_nt: TGCAGTGCCATCTACACGGGGACCGGGGAGCTGTTTTTT
cdr3_aa: CSAIYTGTGELFF

clone_size: NA
d_call: TRBD2
v_call: TRBV4-1
j_call: TRBJ2-2
cdr3_nt: TGCGCCAGCAGCCAAGACGTACTAGCGGTCGGGGAGCTGTTTTTT
cdr3_aa: CASSQDVLAVGELFF

clone_size: NA
d_call: NA
v_call: TRBV3-1
j_call: TRBJ1-2
cdr3_nt: TGTGCCAGCAGCTTCCGGGACTTCAGGGGCTACACCTTC
cdr3_aa: CASSFRDFRGYTF

clone_size: NA
d_call: TRBD1
v_call: TRBV27
j_call: TRBJ2-2
cdr3_nt: TGTGCCAGCAGTGTGGCAGGGGGATTATCCGGGGAGCTGTTTTTT
cdr3_aa: CASSVAGGLSGELFF

clone_size: NA
d_call: NA
v_call: TRBV7-3
j_call: TRBJ2-7
cdr3_nt: TGTGCCAGCAGCTTACGCCCCGGATGGTCCGAGCAGTACTTC
cdr3_aa: CASSLRPGWSEQYF

clone_size: few
d_call: NA
v_call: TRBV19
j_call: TRBJ1-5
cdr3_nt: TGTGCCAGTAGTACGGGAGACCTAAATCAGCCCCAGCATTTT
cdr3_aa: CASSTGDLNQPQHF

clone_size: many
d_call: NA
v_call: TRBV12-5
j_call: TRBJ2-2
cdr3_nt: TGTGCTAGTACCCCAGGAGGGACCAACACCGGGGAGCTGTTTTTT
cdr3_aa: CASTPGGTNTGELFF

clone_size: NA
d_call: TRBD2
v_call: TRBV12-3/TRBV12-4
j_call: TRBJ2-1
cdr3_nt: TGTGCCAGCAGACTAGCGGGAGGGCCGTATGAGCAGTTCTTC
cdr3_aa: CASRLAGGPYEQFF

clone_size: few
d_call: NA
v_call: TRBV6-5
j_call: TRBJ1-1
cdr3_nt: TGTGCCACTACTACAAGTGGGACTGAAGCTTTCTTT
cdr3_aa: CATTTSGTEAFF

clone_size: few
d_call: TRBD2
v_call: TRBV10-3
j_call: TRBJ2-2
cdr3_nt: TGTGCCACCGGACTAGCGGAAAACACCGGGGAGCTGTTTTTT
cdr3_aa: CATGLAENTGELFF

clone_size: few
d_call: NA
v_call: TRBV12-3/TRBV12-4
j_call: TRBJ2-7
cdr3_nt: TGTGCCAGCAGTTTATACGGAGGGGAGGAGTACTTC
cdr3_aa: CASSLYGGEEYF

clone_size: few
d_call: TRBD2
v_call: TRBV20-1
j_call: TRBJ2-1
cdr3_nt: TGCAGTGCTAGACAAGGGACTAGCGGGGGAAACAACGATGAGCAGTTCTTC
cdr3_aa: CSARQGTSGGNNDEQFF

clone_size: NA
d_call: TRBD1
v_call: TRBV3-1
j_call: TRBJ2-4
cdr3_nt: TGTGCCGGCAGTTCCTCCGGACAGGGGAAAAACATTCAGTACTTC
cdr3_aa: CAGSSSGQGKNIQYF

clone_size: few
d_call: TRBD2
v_call: TRBV7-9
j_call: TRBJ2-3
cdr3_nt: TGTGCCAGCAGCTCATGGACACCCGGGACTAGCGGACGTTTT
cdr3_aa: CASSSWTPGTSGRF

clone_size: once
d_call: TRBD2
v_call: TRBV12-3/TRBV12-4
j_call: TRBJ2-3
cdr3_nt: TGTGCCAGCAGCCCGGGGACTAGCGGGAGGGTTAGCACAGATACGCAGTATTTT
cdr3_aa: CASSPGTSGRVSTDTQYF

clone_size: many
d_call: NA
v_call: TRBV7-2
j_call: TRBJ2-2
cdr3_nt: TGTGCCAGCAGACGGACAAGGATGAACACCGGGGAGCTGTTTTTT
cdr3_aa: CASRRTRMNTGELFF

clone_size: few
d_call: TRBD2
v_call: TRBV7-9
j_call: TRBJ2-1
cdr3_nt: TGTGCCAGCAACCCGGGACTAGCGGGGTACAATGAGCAGTTCTTC
cdr3_aa: CASNPGLAGYNEQFF

clone_size: many
d_call: NA
v_call: TRBV7-6
j_call: TRBJ1-2
cdr3_nt: TGTGCCAGCAGCTTACTAGGGAATGGCTACACCTTC
cdr3_aa: CASSLLGNGYTF

clone_size: few
d_call: NA
v_call: TRBV12-3/TRBV12-4
j_call: TRBJ2-1
cdr3_nt: TGTGCCAGCAGTTTCCCAACTCAGCCTAGAGAGCAGTTCTTC
cdr3_aa: CASSFPTQPREQFF

clone_size: NA
d_call: TRBD1
v_call: TRBV5-1
j_call: TRBJ2-3
cdr3_nt: TGCGCCAGCAGCCTGGACCTCCGGGGACAGGGCTTCACTGTGGGAGATACGCAGTATTTT
cdr3_aa: CASSLDLRGQGFTVGDTQYF

clone_size: once
d_call: TRBD2
v_call: TRBV2
j_call: TRBJ2-5
cdr3_nt: TGTGCCAGCAGTGATGGGACTAGCGGGAAAGGGAACCAAGAGACCCAGTACTTC
cdr3_aa: CASSDGTSGKGNQETQYF

clone_size: few
d_call: TRBD2
v_call: TRBV29-1
j_call: TRBJ2-2
cdr3_nt: TGCAGCGCGGGACTAGCGGCGAACACCGGGGAGCTGTTTTTT
cdr3_aa: CSAGLAANTGELFF

clone_size: few
d_call: TRBD2
v_call: TRBV24-1
j_call: TRBJ2-3
cdr3_nt: TGTGCCACCAGTGATTCCCTTAGACTAGCGCCAGATACGCAGTATTTT
cdr3_aa: CATSDSLRLAPDTQYF

clone_size: many
d_call: TRBD1
v_call: TRBV14
j_call: TRBJ2-5
cdr3_nt: TGTGCCAGCAGCCCCCGCTGGGGACAGCAAGAGACCCAGTACTTC
cdr3_aa: CASSPRWGQQETQYF

clone_size: few
d_call: TRBD2
v_call: TRBV18
j_call: TRBJ2-3
cdr3_nt: TGTGCCAGCTCACCACGGTATAAGACTAGCGGGGAATTCACAGATACGCAGTATTTT
cdr3_aa: CASSPRYKTSGEFTDTQYF

clone_size: NA
d_call: NA
v_call: TRBV6-1
j_call: TRBJ2-5
cdr3_nt: TGTGCCAGCAGTCTAACAGGGACCTCCCCTCGGGAGACCCAGTACTTC
cdr3_aa: CASSLTGTSPRETQYF

clone_size: NA
d_call: TRBD2
v_call: TRBV2
j_call: TRBJ2-2
cdr3_nt: TGTGCCAGCATATCCAGCGGGGGCACCGGGGAGCTGTTTTTT
cdr3_aa: CASISSGGTGELFF